This T cell receptor (beta chain) is from a study of human T cells and chemical hapten exposure. Study summary: Doses of diphenylcyclopropenone went to the patients' scalps weekly throughout the approximately 25-week study.

In the library, unique molecular identifiers were attached to individual cDNA molecules. TCRdb reprocessed the RACE reads via MiXCR and lists one record per CDR3 protein. The profile covers tens of thousands of distinct CDR3 sequences, with approximately 9.6% appearing a single time and 14% to 15% taken by the ten largest. Study observations and caveats: Sensitization with DPC brought no change to TCRs above 1 in 1000 in frequency. Patch test score showed a positive correlation with PT1 expanded TCR counts.

Trimming stripped 0 bases from V and 10 bases from J, with 19 bases between. The CDR3 is 15 residues long. Germline CDR1 GTSNPN, CDR2 SVGIG (reference sequence). The sample holds many counts of this clonotype. Its specificity is unknown. The sample's time point: patch test 2, 6 weeks after DPC sensitization. Regarding treatment: therapeutic diphenylcyclopropenone sensitization with weekly scalp DPC. It was from unfractionated whole blood that total RNA was extracted. The genes are TRBV30 and TRBJ2-1; D perhaps matches TRBD2 (7 bases). The sequence came from a woman younger than 45 with alopecia areata. Some clones in this sample may be carry-over from other donors' samples. Material: whole blood, obtained in connection with sensitization to the hapten diphenylcyclopropenone (DPC). Here the CDR3 reads CAWSVPAGATREQFF. The CDR3 nucleotides are TGTGCCTGGAGTGTACCCGCGGGGGCCACCAGGGAGCAGTTCTTC.